This is a list of T cell receptor beta chains from one sample in a study of breast tumors, draining lymph nodes, adjacent tissues. MiXCR was run by TCRdb on the multiplex PCR reads, yielding one entry per CDR3 protein. The data contain under 150,000 distinct CDR3 sequences, over 20% of them singletons. Sample: axillary lymph node tissue. The receptors shown here come from a female donor with breast cancer. Some clones in this sample may be carry-over from other donors' samples. Each CDR3 is given with its conserved first and last residue. The D gene is left open where the match is weak. Clone size is not always given. Where it is, it says once, few, many or a class for expanded clones.

V gene: TRBV20-1; clone size: .; D gene: .; J gene: TRBJ1-1; CDR3 protein: CSARGGGRVIMNTEAFF; CDR3 DNA: TGCAGTGCTAGGGGGGGAGGCAGGGTAATTATGAACACTGAAGCTTTCTTT
V gene: TRBV20-1; clone size: many; D gene: TRBD2; J gene: TRBJ2-3; CDR3 protein: CSATFPSGPTDTQYF; CDR3 DNA: TGCAGTGCTACCTTTCCTAGCGGTCCCACAGATACGCAGTATTTT
V gene: TRBV20-1; clone size: many; D gene: .; J gene: TRBJ2-1; CDR3 protein: CSLLVSLSLGSEQFF; CDR3 DNA: TGCAGCTTACTAGTTAGCCTTTCCCTTGGAAGTGAGCAGTTCTTC
V gene: TRBV27; clone size: .; D gene: .; J gene: TRBJ1-5; CDR3 protein: CASRRSSNQPQHF; CDR3 DNA: TGTGCCAGCAGGAGGAGTAGCAATCAGCCCCAGCATTTT
V gene: TRBV4-1; clone size: many; D gene: .; J gene: TRBJ1-4; CDR3 protein: CASSQVSGTGGKKLFF; CDR3 DNA: TGCGCCAGCAGCCAAGTCAGTGGTACAGGTGGGAAAAAACTGTTTTTT
V gene: TRBV5-1; clone size: many; D gene: TRBD2; J gene: TRBJ2-7; CDR3 protein: CASSLMAGGHGEEQYF; CDR3 DNA: TGCGCCAGCAGCTTGATGGCGGGAGGGCACGGGGAAGAGCAGTACTTC
V gene: TRBV24-1; clone size: many; D gene: .; J gene: TRBJ1-4; CDR3 protein: CATSDYREFSGTREKLFF; CDR3 DNA: TGTGCCACCAGTGATTACAGAGAGTTTTCAGGTACGAGAGAAAAACTGTTTTTT
V gene: TRBV5-4; clone size: few; D gene: TRBD1; J gene: TRBJ2-1; CDR3 protein: CATVQGSGNEQFF; CDR3 DNA: TGTGCCACCGTACAGGGGTCTGGGAATGAGCAGTTCTTC
V gene: TRBV7-2; clone size: many; D gene: .; J gene: TRBJ2-1; CDR3 protein: CASSFGGYNEQFF; CDR3 DNA: TGTGCCAGCAGCTTCGGCGGGTACAATGAGCAGTTCTTC
V gene: TRBV28; clone size: few; D gene: TRBD1; J gene: TRBJ2-7; CDR3 protein: CASRTRQGLYF; CDR3 DNA: TGTGCCAGCCGAACCCGACAGGGGTTGTACTTC
V gene: TRBV9; clone size: many; D gene: .; J gene: TRBJ2-3; CDR3 protein: CASSEEALTDTQYF; CDR3 DNA: TGTGCCAGCAGCGAAGAGGCCCTCACAGATACGCAGTATTTT
V gene: TRBV27; clone size: .; D gene: .; J gene: TRBJ2-5; CDR3 protein: CASSRNLQETQYF; CDR3 DNA: TGTGCCAGCAGTCGAAACCTCCAAGAGACCCAGTACTTC
V gene: TRBV18; clone size: many; D gene: TRBD2; J gene: TRBJ2-7; CDR3 protein: CASSPPLSLAGGKTHEQYF; CDR3 DNA: TGTGCCAGCTCACCACCGTTGTCGCTAGCGGGAGGAAAAACCCACGAGCAGTACTTC
V gene: TRBV5-1; clone size: many; D gene: .; J gene: TRBJ2-2; CDR3 protein: CASSFSQGSGELFF; CDR3 DNA: TGCGCCAGCAGTTTTTCACAGGGCAGCGGGGAGCTGTTTTTT
V gene: TRBV3-1; clone size: .; D gene: .; J gene: TRBJ2-4; CDR3 protein: CASSQGGVLDIQYF; CDR3 DNA: TGTGCCAGCAGCCAAGGCGGGGTATTAGACATTCAGTACTTC
V gene: TRBV6-5; clone size: many; D gene: TRBD1; J gene: TRBJ1-2; CDR3 protein: CASSYARGNVGYTF; CDR3 DNA: TGTGCCAGCAGTTACGCCAGGGGGAACGTAGGCTACACCTTC
V gene: TRBV9; clone size: many; D gene: .; J gene: TRBJ2-7; CDR3 protein: CASSVAGHLTYEQYF; CDR3 DNA: TGTGCCAGCAGCGTAGCGGGGCATCTTACCTACGAGCAGTACTTC